These T cell receptor beta chains were read from a single sample in a study of blood T cell repertoires in COVID-19. Sequencing used immunoSEQ multiplex PCR; TCRdb keeps in-frame clones, though not all of them. The data contain some 15,000 clones, around 70% of them seen just once; the ten biggest clones take up 12% to 15%. The sample taken for sequencing was peripheral blood. The origin of the receptors is a man aged 55 to 69 with acute or convalescent COVID-19. The CDR3 runs from the conserved cysteine through the conserved F or W. A D gene is named only where the DNA matches it firmly. The size entry is marked missing in some rows and otherwise reads once, few, many or a size class.

d_gene | abundance | v_gene | CDR3aa
. | few | TRBV5-1 | CASSSVVASVPSTDTQYF
TRBD1 | . | TRBV18 | CASSRGQVNVGMNTEAFF
. | once | TRBV12-3/TRBV12-4 | CAVAWGRTDTQYF
. | . | TRBV5-1 | CASSLEGGRVVGETQYF
. | once | TRBV30 | CAWSGAGGTQYF
TRBD1 | . | TRBV7-8 | CASSLMPGAAGGTEQFF
TRBD1 | . | TRBV4-3 | CASSQVGGMSTEAFF
. | . | TRBV6-5 | CASRGDNSYEQYF
. | once | TRBV7-3 | CASSPQDKPYGYTF
. | . | TRBV3-1/TRBV3-2 | CASSQSVNQPQHF